The rows below give T cell receptor beta chains drawn from one sample of a study of blood T cell repertoires in COVID-19. Assay: immunoSEQ multiplex PCR; the TCRdb copy retains only in-frame clones and omits some. Of approximately 250,000 clones listed, around 89% are singletons. The sequencing input was PBMCs or T cells enriched from blood (not recorded which). The receptors were sampled from a woman in her 30s who had recovered from COVID-19. The CDR3 runs from the conserved cysteine through the conserved F or W. The D gene is left open where the match is weak. For some rows the clone size is stated as once, few or many, or as a class when expanded; others skip it.

TRBJ2-2 - - TRBV5-6 CASSWGSGVGTGELFF TGTGCCAGCAGCTGGGGATCGGGAGTGGGCACCGGGGAGCTGTTTTTT
TRBJ1-6 once - TRBV29-1 CSAGQPNSPLHF TGCAGCGCCGGACAGCCCAATTCACCCCTCCACTTT
TRBJ2-1 - - TRBV7-6 CASSYRTAVYNEQFF TGTGCCAGCAGCTACAGGACAGCCGTCTACAATGAGCAGTTCTTC
TRBJ1-5 - TRBD1 TRBV7-8 CASSRAARQGAGQPQHF TGTGCCAGCAGCCGAGCCGCCAGACAGGGGGCTGGGCAGCCCCAGCATTTT
TRBJ1-5 - - TRBV30 CAWSVRRVEQPQHF TGTGCCTGGAGTGTGCGCAGGGTGGAACAGCCCCAGCATTTT
TRBJ2-3 - - TRBV7-2 CASSLKLVADTQYF TGTGCCAGCAGCTTAAAACTAGTCGCGGATACGCAGTATTTT
TRBJ2-5 once TRBD2 TRBV6-2/TRBV6-3 CASSPGPSGPQETQYF TGTGCCAGCAGTCCAGGTCCTAGCGGTCCCCAAGAGACCCAGTACTTC
TRBJ1-1 - - TRBV30 CAWSRRTDSLMNTEAFF TGTGCCTGGAGTCGACGTACCGACAGCCTCATGAACACTGAAGCTTTCTTT
TRBJ1-4 once TRBD1 TRBV7-9 CASSSNPRQGSEEMRKLFF TGTGCCAGCAGCTCGAACCCGCGACAGGGCTCTGAGGAAATGAGAAAACTGTTTTTT
TRBJ2-7 - TRBD2 TRBV4-3 CASSQDHSGSYEQYF TGCGCCAGCAGCCAAGATCATAGCGGGAGTTACGAGCAGTACTTC
TRBJ2-1 once TRBD2 TRBV6-2/TRBV6-3 CASSDATSALNEQFF TGTGCCAGCAGTGACGCAACTAGCGCCCTAAATGAGCAGTTCTTC
TRBJ2-1 once TRBD2 TRBV10-3 CAISGRASGLGEQFF TGTGCCATCAGTGGAAGGGCTAGCGGCCTTGGGGAGCAGTTCTTC
TRBJ2-5 - TRBD2 TRBV2 CASSEGLAKQETQYF TGTGCCAGCAGTGAAGGACTAGCGAAACAAGAGACCCAGTACTTC
TRBJ2-2 - - TRBV5-1 CASSLIVNTGELFF TGCGCCAGCAGCTTGATAGTGAACACCGGGGAGCTGTTTTTT
TRBJ2-7 - TRBD2 TRBV10-3 CAISESTSGRAGEQYF TGTGCCATCAGTGAGTCGACTAGCGGGAGGGCCGGTGAGCAGTACTTC
TRBJ2-1 - TRBD2 TRBV10-3 CAISEPAQGTSGYNEQFF TGTGCCATCAGTGAGCCAGCCCAGGGGACTAGCGGTTACAATGAGCAGTTCTTC
TRBJ1-2 - - TRBV27 CASGTRILGYTF TGTGCCAGCGGTACGAGAATCTTAGGCTACACCTTC
TRBJ1-2 - - TRBV7-2 CASSLGQGGYTF TGTGCCAGCAGCTTAGGGCAGGGTGGCTACACCTTC
TRBJ1-3 - - TRBV30 CAWSVLPSTLGNTIYF TGTGCCTGGAGTGTACTTCCCTCCACTCTGGGAAACACCATATATTTT
TRBJ2-2 - - TRBV4-2 CASHRQKNTGELFF TGTGCCAGCCACAGACAGAAAAACACCGGGGAGCTGTTTTTT
TRBJ2-3 - - TRBV10-3 CAISDRQGGARADTQYF TGTGCCATCAGTGATCGGCAGGGGGGAGCTCGGGCAGATACGCAGTATTTT
TRBJ2-1 few TRBD2 TRBV9 CASSVLRLAGGNEQFF TGTGCCAGCAGCGTATTACGGCTAGCGGGAGGGAATGAGCAGTTCTTC
TRBJ2-5 - TRBD1 TRBV5-1 CASTGQGAGETQYF TGCGCCAGCACCGGACAGGGGGCGGGGGAGACCCAGTACTTC
TRBJ2-1 - TRBD2 TRBV30 CARSGPAGSFRNEQFF TGTGCCCGATCCGGCCCAGCGGGAAGTTTTCGCAATGAGCAGTTCTTC
TRBJ2-3 - TRBD2 TRBV19 CASSPQRETGTDTQYF TGTGCCAGTAGTCCTCAGCGGGAGACGGGCACAGATACGCAGTATTTT
TRBJ1-2 few - TRBV30 CAWSHRGSSGYTF TGTGCCTGGAGTCATCGGGGTTCCAGCGGCTACACCTTC
TRBJ2-1 - TRBD1 TRBV11-2 CASSLIMDRGLQFF TGTGCCAGCAGCTTAATCATGGACAGGGGATTGCAGTTCTTC
TRBJ1-2 - TRBD1 TRBV4-1 CASSQDIDRALGYTF TGCGCCAGCAGCCAAGATATCGACAGGGCTCTTGGCTACACCTTC
TRBJ1-2 - - TRBV6-5 CASSYSRGYGYTF TGTGCCAGCAGTTATAGTCGCGGGTATGGCTACACCTTC
TRBJ2-2 - - TRBV25-1 CASSEFLRGGELFF TGTGCCAGCAGTGAGTTTCTACGTGGCGGGGAGCTGTTTTTT
TRBJ1-2 - - TRBV6-4 CASSDGRGGYTF TGTGCCAGCAGTGACGGGAGGGGTGGCTACACCTTC
TRBJ2-1 - TRBD2 TRBV5-1 CASSLAASGSYNEQFF TGCGCCAGCAGCTTGGCTGCTAGCGGGAGTTACAATGAGCAGTTCTTC
TRBJ1-2 - - TRBV28 CASRKWGVHGYTF TGTGCCAGCAGGAAATGGGGAGTCCATGGCTACACCTTC
TRBJ2-3 few TRBD2 TRBV4-3 CASSLTSGDTQYF TGCGCCAGCAGCCTCACTAGCGGCGATACGCAGTATTTT
TRBJ1-5 - - TRBV4-2 CASSPHLGNQPQHF TGTGCCAGCAGCCCCCACTTGGGCAATCAGCCCCAGCATTTT
TRBJ2-7 - - TRBV27 CASSLQGLGYEQYF TGTGCCAGCAGTTTACAGGGCCTAGGATACGAGCAGTACTTC
TRBJ1-2 - TRBD1 TRBV6-2/TRBV6-3 CASSYSGQFLGYTF TGTGCCAGCAGTTACTCGGGACAGTTTTTAGGCTACACCTTC
TRBJ1-5 - - TRBV5-8 CASSLTGLGGQPQHF TGTGCCAGCAGCTTGACAGGGCTGGGTGGTCAGCCCCAGCATTTT
TRBJ2-4 - - TRBV7-9 CASSSGRSLLAKNIQYF TGTGCCAGCAGCTCTGGAAGGAGCCTTCTAGCCAAAAACATTCAGTACTTC